Each of the 20 T cell receptor beta chains below was sequenced from the same sample in a study of OX40 agonist ivuxolimab in advanced cancers. Sequencing was performed with immunoSEQ multiplex PCR; in TCRdb, only in-frame clones are kept and a portion is missing. The data show about 41,000 clones, 80% to 90% seen once. Sequenced here: CD4+ or CD8+ T cells sorted from blood, sampled in a trial of the OX40 agonist ivuxolimab. Receptors originate from an adult with an advanced solid tumor such as melanoma, head and neck, liver or kidney cancer.

This clone was seen only once. J is TRBJ2-7 and V is TRBV19, with D perhaps given as TRBD1 or TRBD2 (5 bases each). CDR1 and CDR2 from the germline V gene are LNHDA and SQIVND (reference sequence). The CDR3 totals 13 residues. V gave up 4 bases and J gave up 8 bases, with 15 bases separating them. CDR3 sequence: CASSTPGTFKQYF. The CDR3 nucleotides are TGTGCCAGTAGTACCCCAGGGACGTTCAAGCAGTACTTC.

This clone was counted only a few times. This sequence joins TRBV5-6 and TRBJ1-2; maybe TRBD1 (6 bases). The CDR3 consists of 16 residues. Per the germline V gene, CDR1 is SGHDT and CDR2 is YYEEEE. The ends were cut back, 0 bases at V and 4 bases at J, with 16 bases in the middle. CDR3 residues: CASSLEEGEGIYGYTF. The CDR3 coding sequence is TGTGCCAGCAGCTTGGAGGAGGGGGAAGGAATCTATGGCTACACCTTC.

The rearrangement uses TRBV15 and TRBJ2-7, with a weak D call TRBD2 (5 bases). The CDR3 is 15 residues long. Germline lookup yields CDR1 LNHNV and CDR2 YYDKDF (reference sequence). V gave up 3 bases and J gave up 7 bases, with 19 bases separating them. The CDR3 DNA reads TGTGCCACCAGCAGTGACCGGATAATCTCGGGGGAGCAGTACTTC. Translation: CATSSDRIISGEQYF. The entire variable domain, with the rest obtained from reference TRBV15 and TRBJ2-7, is as follows: DAMVIQNPRYQVTQFGKPVTLSCSQTLNHNVMYWYQQKSSQAPKLLFHYYDKDFNNEADTPDNFQSRRPNTSFCFLDIRSPGLGDTAMYLCATSSDRIISGEQYFGPGTRLTVT.

The V call is TRBV5-8, the J call TRBJ1-2, with unresolved D. Between the trimmed V and J ends, which lost 6 bases and 4 bases, there was a span of 19 bases. This CDR3 spans 15 amino acids. Looked up from germline, CDR1 is SGHTS and CDR2 is YDEGEE. The CDR3 loop reads CASTRQMGFSYGYTF. The CDR3 DNA reads TGTGCCAGCACCCGGCAGATGGGTTTTTCCTATGGCTACACCTTC.

V is TRBV27 and J is TRBJ1-2; 9 bases are shared with TRBD1. J was trimmed by 2 bases and V by 4 bases; bases with no gene match: 2. CDR1 is MNHEY and CDR2 is SMNVEV in the germline V gene (reference sequence). This CDR3 comprises 14 residues. CDR3 coding DNA: TGTGCCAGCAGTTGGGACAGGGCGAACTATGGCTACACCTTC. Protein sequence: CASSWDRANYGYTF.

The chain joins TRBV5-2 to TRBJ2-3; the DNA was not compared with TRBD1, the D call given in the table. TRBV5-2 is noted as a pseudogene. This CDR3 is built from 14 residues. CDR3: CASSQETESDTQYF. CDR3 sequence (DNA): TGTGCCAGCAGCCAAGAAACAGAATCAGATACGCAGTATTTT.

This chain uses TRBV4-1 with TRBJ2-7, with 12 bases aligning to TRBD2. CDR3 length: 16 residues. V gave up 0 bases and J gave up 6 bases; unmatched junction bases: 6. In germline, CDR1 is MGHRA, CDR2 YSYEKL. In DNA form, the CDR3 reads TGCGCCAGCAGCCAAGAAAGACTAGCGGGAGAGAGCGAGCAGTACTTC. Residues: CASSQERLAGESEQYF.

J is TRBJ1-1 and V is TRBV4-1; D is unresolved. V was shortened by 1 base and J by 2 bases, with 14 bases between the two germline ends. Germline lookup yields CDR1 MGHRA and CDR2 YSYEKL. This CDR3 is built from 16 residues. The CDR3 DNA reads TGCGCCAGCAGCCAAGTTTTGGAGGGCTCCAACACTGAAGCTTTCTTT. Translating gives CASSQVLEGSNTEAFF.

The chain is built from TRBV15 and TRBJ1-2; D ambiguous. Germline-derived CDR1 and CDR2 are LNHNV and YYDKDF (reference sequence). The V gene lost 4 bases and the J gene lost 2 bases, with 11 bases spanning the gap. The CDR3 spans 14 residues. The CDR3 DNA sequence: TGTGCCACCAGCAAAGACCGCCAGAACTATGGCTACACCTTC. It yields the protein CATSKDRQNYGYTF.

This chain connects TRBV19 to TRBJ1-5; TRBD1 aligns across 8 bases. Germline values: CDR1 LNHDA, CDR2 SQIVND (reference sequence). This CDR3 contains 16 residues. Trimming at V came to 4 bases and at J to 5 bases, leaving 10 bases not matched to a gene. The CDR3 coding sequence is TGTGCCAGTAGTAACCGGAGACAGGGGACCCATCAGCCCCAGCATTTT. Protein product: CASSNRRQGTHQPQHF.

This chain connects TRBV11-2 to TRBJ2-1, with 9 bases aligning to TRBD2. Trimming removed 5 bases from V and 2 bases from J; junction bases left unmatched: 7. Germline loops: CDR1 SGHAT, CDR2 FQNNGV. CDR3 size: 16 residues. CDR3 in DNA: TGTGCCAGCAGCCCACCACCTAGCGGGGCCTACAATGAGCAGTTCTTC. This encodes CASSPPPSGAYNEQFF.

CDR3 region: CASSRTSGTNTGELFF. For the CDR3, the DNA is TGTGCCAGCAGTAGGACTAGCGGGACGAACACCGGGGAGCTGTTTTTT. V usage is TRBV14 and J usage is TRBJ2-2, with 12 bases aligning to TRBD2. CDR3 length: 16 amino acids. Germline assignment: CDR1 SGHDN and CDR2 FVKESK. Trimming at V came to 6 bases and at J to 0 bases, leaving 2 bases not matched to a gene.

This clone has only one observation. V gene TRBV5-1 combines with J gene TRBJ1-2; the D is unclear. CDR1 and CDR2 from the germline V gene are SGHRS and YFSETQ. Trimming shortened V by 1 base and J by 3 bases, and 10 bases separated the two germline ends. The CDR3 extends over 14 amino acids. CDR3 bases: TGCGCCAGCAGCTTGTTTACAGATGACTATGGCTACACCTTC. This codes for CASSLFTDDYGYTF.

This chain joins TRBV5-5 and TRBJ1-2, with a weak D call TRBD1 (5 bases). This CDR3 has 16 residues. Germline V gene lookup returns CDR1 SGHKS and CDR2 YYEKEE (reference sequence). The ends were cut back, 3 bases at V and 2 bases at J, with 17 bases in the middle. Here the CDR3 reads CASSSGSGTLNYGYTF. CDR3 sequence (DNA): TGTGCCAGCAGCTCAGGAAGCGGGACGCTAAACTATGGCTACACCTTC.

The chain uses TRBV15 and TRBJ1-1; D not resolved. Germline V gene lookup returns CDR1 LNHNV and CDR2 YYDKDF (reference sequence). The CDR3 totals 14 residues. V shed 4 bases and J shed 5 bases, with 14 bases lying between them. CDR3 sequence reads: CATSKRQLETEAFF. CDR3 bases: TGTGCCACCAGCAAGAGGCAGTTGGAGACTGAAGCTTTCTTT.

The V gene is TRBV6-5, the J gene TRBJ2-4, with D possibly TRBD2 on 5 matching bases. The V end lost 7 bases, the J end lost 8 bases, and 9 bases lay between the germline ends. This CDR3 region has 11 residues. CDR1 is MNHEY, CDR2 SVGAGI, per germline. The CDR3 loop is CASTRADIQYF. CDR3 bases: TGTGCCAGCACGCGGGCAGACATTCAGTACTTC.

V and J are TRBV9 and TRBJ2-7, with TRBD2 matching 14 bases. The CDR3 has 15 amino acids. The ends lost 4 bases at V and 2 bases at J; junction bases unmatched: 2. CDR1 and CDR2 from the germline V gene are SGDLS and YYNGEE. This chain's CDR3 is CASSPGLAGAYEQYF. The CDR3 DNA reads TGTGCCAGCAGCCCGGGACTAGCGGGGGCCTACGAGCAGTACTTC.

CDR3 loop: CASSQDRGSPQQETQYF. The CDR3, as DNA: TGTGCCAGCAGCCAAGATCGGGGGTCCCCCCAACAAGAGACCCAGTACTTC. The chain carries TRBV4-2 and TRBJ2-5; maybe TRBD2 (6 bases). This CDR3 has 17 residues. Germline values: CDR1 LGHNA, CDR2 YNFKEQ. Trimming took off 0 bases at V and 2 bases at J, with 16 bases between the two ends.

V usage is TRBV5-1 and J usage is TRBJ1-2; maybe TRBD1 (6 bases). V dropped 4 bases and J dropped 2 bases, with 9 bases sitting between them. Germline loops: CDR1 SGHRS, CDR2 YFSETQ. The CDR3 runs to 13 residues. The chain's CDR3 is CASSEGQNYGYTF. The CDR3 DNA follows: TGCGCCAGCAGCGAAGGACAGAACTATGGCTACACCTTC.

In this sample, this clone turned up once. The chain carries TRBV27 and TRBJ1-4; no firm D call. Germline CDR1 reads MNHEY; CDR2 reads SMNVEV (reference sequence). The CDR3 totals 13 residues. With 7 bases removed from V and 7 bases from J, the gap between germline ends came to 13 bases. The CDR3 DNA reads TGTGCCAGCACCTCCCGTCTCGGTGAAAAACTGTTTTTT. This sequence encodes CASTSRLGEKLFF.